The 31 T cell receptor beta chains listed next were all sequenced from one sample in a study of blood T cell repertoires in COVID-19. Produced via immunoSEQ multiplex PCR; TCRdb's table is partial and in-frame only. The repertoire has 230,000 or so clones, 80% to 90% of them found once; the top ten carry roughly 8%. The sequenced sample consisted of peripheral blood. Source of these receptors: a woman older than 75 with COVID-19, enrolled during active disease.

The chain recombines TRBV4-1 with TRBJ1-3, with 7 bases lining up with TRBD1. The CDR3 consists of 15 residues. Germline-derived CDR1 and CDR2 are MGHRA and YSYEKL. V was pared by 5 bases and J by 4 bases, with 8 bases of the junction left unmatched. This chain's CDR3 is CASSVQGLGGNTIYF. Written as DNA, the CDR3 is TGCGCCAGCAGCGTACAGGGGTTAGGAGGAAACACCATATATTTT.

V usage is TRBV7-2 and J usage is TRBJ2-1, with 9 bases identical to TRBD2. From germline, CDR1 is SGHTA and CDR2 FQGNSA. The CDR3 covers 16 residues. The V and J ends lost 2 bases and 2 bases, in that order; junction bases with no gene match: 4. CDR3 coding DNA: TGTGCCAGCAGCTTAATGTTAGCGGGAGCCTACAATGAGCAGTTCTTC. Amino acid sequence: CASSLMLAGAYNEQFF.

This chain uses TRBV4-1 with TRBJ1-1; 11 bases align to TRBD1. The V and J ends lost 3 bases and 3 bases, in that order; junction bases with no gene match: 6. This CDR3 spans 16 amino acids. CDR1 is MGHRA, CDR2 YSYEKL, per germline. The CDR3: CASSQARDRGYTEAFF. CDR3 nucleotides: TGCGCCAGCAGCCAGGCTCGGGACAGGGGGTACACTGAAGCTTTCTTT.

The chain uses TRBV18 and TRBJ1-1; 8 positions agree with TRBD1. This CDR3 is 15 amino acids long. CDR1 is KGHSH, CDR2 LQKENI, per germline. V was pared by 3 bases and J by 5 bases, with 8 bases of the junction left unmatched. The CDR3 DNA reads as TGTGCCAGCTCACCGTCGCAGGGGGCTCGTACTGAAGCTTTCTTT. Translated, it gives CASSPSQGARTEAFF.

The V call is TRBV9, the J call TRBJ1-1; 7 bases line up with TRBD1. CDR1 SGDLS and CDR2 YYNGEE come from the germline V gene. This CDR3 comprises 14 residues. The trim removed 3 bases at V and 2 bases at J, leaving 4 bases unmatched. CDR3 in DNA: TGTGCCAGCAGCGAGGGACAGAAAAACACTGAAGCTTTCTTT. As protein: CASSEGQKNTEAFF. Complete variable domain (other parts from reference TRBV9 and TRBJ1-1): DSGVTQTPKHLITATGQRVTLRCSPRSGDLSVYWYQQSLDQGLQFLIQYYNGEERAKGNILERFSAQQFPDLHSELNLSSLELGDSALYFCASSEGQKNTEAFFGQGTRLTVV.

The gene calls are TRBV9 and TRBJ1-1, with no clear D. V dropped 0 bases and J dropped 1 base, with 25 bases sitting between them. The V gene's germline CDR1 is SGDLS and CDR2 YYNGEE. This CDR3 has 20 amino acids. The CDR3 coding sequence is TGTGCCAGCAGCGTAGCTACTTCGTCCGGGTCGGGAGGGTGGAACACTGAAGCTTTCTTT. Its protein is CASSVATSSGSGGWNTEAFF.

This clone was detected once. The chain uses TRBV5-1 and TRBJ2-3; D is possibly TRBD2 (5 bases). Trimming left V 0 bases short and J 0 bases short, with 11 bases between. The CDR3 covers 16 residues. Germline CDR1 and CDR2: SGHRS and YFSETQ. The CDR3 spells CASSLGSGGSTDTQYF. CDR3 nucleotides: TGCGCCAGCAGCTTGGGGAGCGGCGGGAGCACAGATACGCAGTATTTT.

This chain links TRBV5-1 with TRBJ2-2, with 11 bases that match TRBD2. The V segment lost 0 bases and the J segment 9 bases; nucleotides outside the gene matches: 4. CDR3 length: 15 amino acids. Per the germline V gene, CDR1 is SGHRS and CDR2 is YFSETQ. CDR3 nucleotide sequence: TGCGCCAGCAGCTTGGAACTAGCGGGAGTAAGGGAGCTGTTTTTT. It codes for CASSLELAGVRELFF.

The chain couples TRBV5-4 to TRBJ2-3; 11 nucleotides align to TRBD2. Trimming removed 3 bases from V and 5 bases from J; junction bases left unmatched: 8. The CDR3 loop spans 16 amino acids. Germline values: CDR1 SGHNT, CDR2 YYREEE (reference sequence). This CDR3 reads CASSSGTSGRGDTQYF. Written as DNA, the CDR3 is TGTGCCAGCAGCTCCGGGACTAGCGGTAGGGGAGATACGCAGTATTTT.

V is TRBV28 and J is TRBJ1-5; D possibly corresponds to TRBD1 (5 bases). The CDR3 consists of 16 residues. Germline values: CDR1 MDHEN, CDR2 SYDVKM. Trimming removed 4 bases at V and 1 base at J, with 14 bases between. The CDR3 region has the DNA TGTGCCAGCAGTTCAATCGGGGGTGGAAGCAATCAGCCCCAGCATTTT. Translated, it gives CASSSIGGGSNQPQHF.

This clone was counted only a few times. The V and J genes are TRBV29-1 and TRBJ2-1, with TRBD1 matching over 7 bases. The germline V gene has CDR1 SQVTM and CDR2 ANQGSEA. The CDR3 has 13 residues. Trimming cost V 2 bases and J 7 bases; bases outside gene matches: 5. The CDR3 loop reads CSVENRGLNEQFF. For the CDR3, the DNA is TGCAGCGTTGAAAACAGGGGCTTGAATGAGCAGTTCTTC.

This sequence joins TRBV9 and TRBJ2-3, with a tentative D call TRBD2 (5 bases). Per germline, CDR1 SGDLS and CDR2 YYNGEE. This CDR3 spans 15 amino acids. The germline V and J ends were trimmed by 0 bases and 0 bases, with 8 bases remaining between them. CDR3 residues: CASSVAKRSTDTQYF. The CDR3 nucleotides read TGTGCCAGCAGCGTAGCAAAGCGGAGCACAGATACGCAGTATTTT. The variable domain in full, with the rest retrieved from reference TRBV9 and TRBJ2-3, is DSGVTQTPKHLITATGQRVTLRCSPRSGDLSVYWYQQSLDQGLQFLIQYYNGEERAKGNILERFSAQQFPDLHSELNLSSLELGDSALYFCASSVAKRSTDTQYFGPGTRLTVL.

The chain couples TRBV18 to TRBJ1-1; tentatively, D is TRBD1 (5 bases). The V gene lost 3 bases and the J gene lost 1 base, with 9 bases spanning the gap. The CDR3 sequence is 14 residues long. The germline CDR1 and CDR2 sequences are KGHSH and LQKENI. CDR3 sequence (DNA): TGTGCCAGCTCACCCGCGGGGGGGAACACTGAAGCTTTCTTT. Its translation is CASSPAGGNTEAFF. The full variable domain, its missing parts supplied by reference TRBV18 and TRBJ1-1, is NAGVMQNPRHLVRRRGQEARLRCSPMKGHSHVYWYRQLPEEGLKFMVYLQKENIIDESGMPKERFSAEFPKEGPSILRIQQVVRGDSAAYFCASSPAGGNTEAFFGQGTRLTVV.

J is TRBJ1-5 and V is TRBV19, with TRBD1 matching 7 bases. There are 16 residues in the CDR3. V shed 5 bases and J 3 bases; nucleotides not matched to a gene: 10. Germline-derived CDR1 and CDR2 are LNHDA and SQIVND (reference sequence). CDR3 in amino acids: CASSPWGTGDNQPQHF. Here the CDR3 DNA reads TGTGCCAGTAGTCCTTGGGGTACAGGGGACAATCAGCCCCAGCATTTT.

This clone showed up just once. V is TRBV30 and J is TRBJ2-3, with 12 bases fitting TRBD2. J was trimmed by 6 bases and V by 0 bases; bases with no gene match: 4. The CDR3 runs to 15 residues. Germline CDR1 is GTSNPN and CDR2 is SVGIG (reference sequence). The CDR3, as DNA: TGTGCCTGGAGTGTACAGACTAGCGGGGGCGATACGCAGTATTTT. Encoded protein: CAWSVQTSGGDTQYF.

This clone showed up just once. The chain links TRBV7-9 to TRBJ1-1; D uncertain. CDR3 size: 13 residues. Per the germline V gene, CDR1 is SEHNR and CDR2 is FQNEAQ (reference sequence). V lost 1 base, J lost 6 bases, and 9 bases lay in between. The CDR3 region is CASSLVGSAEAFF. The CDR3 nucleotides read TGTGCCAGCAGCTTAGTGGGGAGCGCTGAAGCTTTCTTT. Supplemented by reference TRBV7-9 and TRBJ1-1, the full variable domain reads DTGVSQNPRHKITKRGQNVTFRCDPISEHNRLYWYRQTLGQGPEFLTYFQNEAQLEKSRLLSDRFSAERPKGSFSTLEIQRTEQGDSAMYLCASSLVGSAEAFFGQGTRLTVV.

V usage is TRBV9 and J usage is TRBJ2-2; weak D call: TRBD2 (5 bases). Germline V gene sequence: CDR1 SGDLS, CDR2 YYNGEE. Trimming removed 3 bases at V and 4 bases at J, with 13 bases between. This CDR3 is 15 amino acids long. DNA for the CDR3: TGTGCCAGCAGCGCCGTGGGCCGGGGCACCGGGGAGCTGTTTTTT. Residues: CASSAVGRGTGELFF. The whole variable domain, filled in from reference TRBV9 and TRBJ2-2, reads DSGVTQTPKHLITATGQRVTLRCSPRSGDLSVYWYQQSLDQGLQFLIQYYNGEERAKGNILERFSAQQFPDLHSELNLSSLELGDSALYFCASSAVGRGTGELFFGEGSRLTVL.

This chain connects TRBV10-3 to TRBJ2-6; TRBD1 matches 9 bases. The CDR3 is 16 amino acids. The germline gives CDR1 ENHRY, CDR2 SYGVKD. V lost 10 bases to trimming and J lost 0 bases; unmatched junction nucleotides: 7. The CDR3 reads CATIGQGSSGANVLTF. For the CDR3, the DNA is TGTGCCACGATAGGACAGGGGAGCTCTGGGGCCAACGTCCTGACTTTC.

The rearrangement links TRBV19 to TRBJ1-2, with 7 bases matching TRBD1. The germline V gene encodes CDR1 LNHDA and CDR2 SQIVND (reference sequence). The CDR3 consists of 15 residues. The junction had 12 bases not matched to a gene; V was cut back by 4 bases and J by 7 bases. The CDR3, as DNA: TGTGCCAGTAGTAGGGCCCGACAGGGCGTTAGTGGCTACACCTTC. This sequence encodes CASSRARQGVSGYTF.

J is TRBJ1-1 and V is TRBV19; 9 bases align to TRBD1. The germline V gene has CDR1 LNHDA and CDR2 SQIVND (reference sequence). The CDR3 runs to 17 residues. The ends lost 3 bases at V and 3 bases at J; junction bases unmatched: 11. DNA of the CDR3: TGTGCCAGTAGTATTGGACAGGGGACCCTAGGTGACACTGAAGCTTTCTTT. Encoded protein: CASSIGQGTLGDTEAFF.

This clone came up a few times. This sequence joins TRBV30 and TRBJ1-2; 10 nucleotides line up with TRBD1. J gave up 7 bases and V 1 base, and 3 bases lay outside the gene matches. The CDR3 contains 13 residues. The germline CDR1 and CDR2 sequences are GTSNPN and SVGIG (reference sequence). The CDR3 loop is CAWSDRDRGGYTF. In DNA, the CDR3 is TGTGCCTGGAGTGACCGGGACAGGGGTGGCTACACCTTC.

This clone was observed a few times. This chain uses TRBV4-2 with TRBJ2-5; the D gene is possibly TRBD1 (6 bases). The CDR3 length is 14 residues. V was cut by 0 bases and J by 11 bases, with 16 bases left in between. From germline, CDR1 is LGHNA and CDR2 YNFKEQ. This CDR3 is CASSQDWVTGAQYF. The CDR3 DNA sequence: TGTGCCAGCAGCCAAGATTGGGTGACAGGTGCACAGTACTTC.

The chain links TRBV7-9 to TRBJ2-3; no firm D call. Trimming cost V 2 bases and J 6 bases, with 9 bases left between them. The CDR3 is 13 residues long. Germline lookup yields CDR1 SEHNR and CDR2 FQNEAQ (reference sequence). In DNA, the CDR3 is TGTGCCAGCAGCTTAACGGAGTCGGATACGCAGTATTTT. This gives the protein CASSLTESDTQYF.

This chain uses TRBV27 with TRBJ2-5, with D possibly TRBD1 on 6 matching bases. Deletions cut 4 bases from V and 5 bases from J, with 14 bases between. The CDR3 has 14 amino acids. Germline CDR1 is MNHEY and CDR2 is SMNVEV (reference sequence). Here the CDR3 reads CASSSPLGGETQYF. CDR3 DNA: TGTGCCAGCAGTTCCCCCCTAGGGGGTGAGACCCAGTACTTC.

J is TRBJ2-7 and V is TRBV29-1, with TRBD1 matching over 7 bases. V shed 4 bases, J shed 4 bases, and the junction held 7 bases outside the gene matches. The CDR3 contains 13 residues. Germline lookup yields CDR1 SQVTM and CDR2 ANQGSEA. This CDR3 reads CSVGKGTAYEQYF. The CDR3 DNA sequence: TGCAGCGTTGGTAAGGGGACAGCATACGAGCAGTACTTC.

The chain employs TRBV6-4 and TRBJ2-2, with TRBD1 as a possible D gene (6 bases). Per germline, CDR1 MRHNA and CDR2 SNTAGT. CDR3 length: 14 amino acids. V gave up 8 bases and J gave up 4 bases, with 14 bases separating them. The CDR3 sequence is CASSGDRRTGELFF. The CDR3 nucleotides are TGTGCCAGCTCAGGTGACAGGCGCACCGGGGAGCTGTTTTTT.

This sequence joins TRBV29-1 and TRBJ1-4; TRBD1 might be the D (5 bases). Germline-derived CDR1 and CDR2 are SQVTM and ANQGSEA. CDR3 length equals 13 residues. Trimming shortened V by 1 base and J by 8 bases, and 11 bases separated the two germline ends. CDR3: CSVEGPGGEKLFF. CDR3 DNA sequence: TGCAGCGTTGAAGGTCCGGGGGGGGAAAAACTGTTTTTT.

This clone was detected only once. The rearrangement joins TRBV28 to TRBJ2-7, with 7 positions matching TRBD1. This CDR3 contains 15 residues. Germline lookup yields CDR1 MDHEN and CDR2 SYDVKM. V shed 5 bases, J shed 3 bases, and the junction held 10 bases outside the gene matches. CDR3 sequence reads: CASSLLGAGGYEQYF. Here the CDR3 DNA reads TGTGCCAGCAGTCTCCTAGGGGCAGGGGGCTACGAGCAGTACTTC.

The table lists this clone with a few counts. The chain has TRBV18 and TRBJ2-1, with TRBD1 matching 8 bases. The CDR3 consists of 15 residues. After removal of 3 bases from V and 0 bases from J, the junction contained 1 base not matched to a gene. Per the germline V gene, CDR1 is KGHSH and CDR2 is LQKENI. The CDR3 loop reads CASSPGQGSYNEQFF. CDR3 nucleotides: TGTGCCAGCTCACCTGGACAGGGCTCCTACAATGAGCAGTTCTTC. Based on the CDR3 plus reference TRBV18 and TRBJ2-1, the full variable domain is NAGVMQNPRHLVRRRGQEARLRCSPMKGHSHVYWYRQLPEEGLKFMVYLQKENIIDESGMPKERFSAEFPKEGPSILRIQQVVRGDSAAYFCASSPGQGSYNEQFFGPGTRLTVL.

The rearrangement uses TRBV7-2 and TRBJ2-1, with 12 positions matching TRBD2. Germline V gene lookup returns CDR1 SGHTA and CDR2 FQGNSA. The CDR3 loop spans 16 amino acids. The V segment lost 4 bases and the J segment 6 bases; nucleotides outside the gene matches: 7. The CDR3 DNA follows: TGTGCCAGCAGCTCCCTGACTAGCGGGAGAACCAATGAGCAGTTCTTC. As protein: CASSSLTSGRTNEQFF.

CDR3 sequence: CASRSPGQGTSSYEQYF. The CDR3 nucleotides are TGTGCCAGTAGATCTCCGGGACAGGGGACCAGCTCCTACGAGCAGTACTTC. The chain joins TRBV19 to TRBJ2-7, with 10 bases lining up with TRBD1. Germline V gene data show CDR1 as LNHDA and CDR2 as SQIVND (reference sequence). The V gene end was trimmed by 6 bases and the J gene end by 0 bases; junction bases not matched to a gene: 11. The CDR3 contains 17 residues.